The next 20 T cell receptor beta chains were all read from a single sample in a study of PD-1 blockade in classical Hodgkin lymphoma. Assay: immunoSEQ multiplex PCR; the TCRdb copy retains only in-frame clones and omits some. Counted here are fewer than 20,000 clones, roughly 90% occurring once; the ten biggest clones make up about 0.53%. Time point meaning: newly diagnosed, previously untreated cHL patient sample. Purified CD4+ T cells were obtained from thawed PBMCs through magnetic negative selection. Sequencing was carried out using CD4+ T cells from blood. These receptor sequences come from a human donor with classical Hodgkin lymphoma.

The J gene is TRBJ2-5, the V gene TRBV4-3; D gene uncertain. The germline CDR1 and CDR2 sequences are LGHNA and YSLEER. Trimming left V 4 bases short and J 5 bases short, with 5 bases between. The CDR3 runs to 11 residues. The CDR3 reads CASSRRETQYF. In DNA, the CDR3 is TGCGCCAGCAGCCGAAGGGAGACCCAGTACTTC.

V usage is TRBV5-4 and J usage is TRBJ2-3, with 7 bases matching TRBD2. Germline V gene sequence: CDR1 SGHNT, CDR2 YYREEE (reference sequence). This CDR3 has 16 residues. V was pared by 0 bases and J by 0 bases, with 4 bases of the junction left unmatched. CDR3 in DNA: TGTGCCAGCAGCTTGGTGGGAGGGGCTAGCACAGATACGCAGTATTTT. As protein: CASSLVGGASTDTQYF.

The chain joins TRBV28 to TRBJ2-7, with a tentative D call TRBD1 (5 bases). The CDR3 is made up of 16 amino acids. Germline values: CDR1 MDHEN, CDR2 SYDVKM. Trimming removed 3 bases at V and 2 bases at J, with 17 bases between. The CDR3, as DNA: TGTGCCAGCAGTTTGGTGGGTCAGGGTTCGGCCTACGAGCAGTACTTC. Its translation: CASSLVGQGSAYEQYF.

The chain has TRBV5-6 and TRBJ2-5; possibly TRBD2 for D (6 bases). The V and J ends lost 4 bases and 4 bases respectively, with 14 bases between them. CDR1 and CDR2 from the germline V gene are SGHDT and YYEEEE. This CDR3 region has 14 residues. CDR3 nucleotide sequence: TGTGCCAGCAGCAGCGGGCTAGCGCTAGAGACCCAGTACTTC. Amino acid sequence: CASSSGLALETQYF.

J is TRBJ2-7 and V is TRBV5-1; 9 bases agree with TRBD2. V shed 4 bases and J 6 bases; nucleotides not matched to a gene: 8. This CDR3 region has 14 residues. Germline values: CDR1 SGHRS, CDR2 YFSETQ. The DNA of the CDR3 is TGCGCCAGCAGCGCGCGGGAGGGCCGAACCGAGCAGTACTTC. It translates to CASSAREGRTEQYF.

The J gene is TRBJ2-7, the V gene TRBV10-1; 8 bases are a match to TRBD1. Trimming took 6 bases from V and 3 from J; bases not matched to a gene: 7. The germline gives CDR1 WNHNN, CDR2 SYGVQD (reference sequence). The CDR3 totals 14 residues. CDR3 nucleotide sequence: TGCGCCAGCAGCTTGGACAGGGCCAACTACGAGCAGTACTTC. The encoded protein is CASSLDRANYEQYF.

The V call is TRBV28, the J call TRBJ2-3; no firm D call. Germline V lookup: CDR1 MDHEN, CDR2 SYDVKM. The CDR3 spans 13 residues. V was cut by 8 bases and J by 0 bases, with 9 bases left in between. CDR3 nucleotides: TGTGCCAGCGGTCTTGAGAGCACAGATACGCAGTATTTT. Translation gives CASGLESTDTQYF.

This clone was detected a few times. Here the CDR3 reads CAISALAGGPNEQFF. The CDR3 bases are TGTGCCATCAGTGCACTAGCGGGAGGGCCGAATGAGCAGTTCTTC. The chain carries TRBV10-3 and TRBJ2-1, with TRBD2 identical over 13 bases. V was pared by 4 bases and J by 7 bases, with 4 bases of the junction left unmatched. CDR3 size: 15 residues. In germline, CDR1 is ENHRY, CDR2 SYGVKD.

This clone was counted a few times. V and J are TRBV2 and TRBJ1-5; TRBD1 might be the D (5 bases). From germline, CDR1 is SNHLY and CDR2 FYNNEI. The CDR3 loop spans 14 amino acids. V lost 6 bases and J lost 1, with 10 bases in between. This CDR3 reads CASRGDRSNQPQHF. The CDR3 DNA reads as TGTGCCAGCAGGGGGGATCGGAGCAATCAGCCCCAGCATTTT. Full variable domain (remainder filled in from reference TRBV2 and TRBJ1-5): EPEVTQTPSHQVTQMGQEVILRCVPISNHLYFYWYRQILGQKVEFLVSFYNNEISEKSEIFDDQFSVERPDGSNFTLKIRSTKLEDSAMYFCASRGDRSNQPQHFGDGTRLSIL.

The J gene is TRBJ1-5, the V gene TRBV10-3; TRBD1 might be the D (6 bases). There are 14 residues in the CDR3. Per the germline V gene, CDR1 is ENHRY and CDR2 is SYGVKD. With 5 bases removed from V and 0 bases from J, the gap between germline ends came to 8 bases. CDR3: CAISRTASNQPQHF. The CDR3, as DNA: TGTGCCATCAGTAGGACAGCTAGCAATCAGCCCCAGCATTTT.

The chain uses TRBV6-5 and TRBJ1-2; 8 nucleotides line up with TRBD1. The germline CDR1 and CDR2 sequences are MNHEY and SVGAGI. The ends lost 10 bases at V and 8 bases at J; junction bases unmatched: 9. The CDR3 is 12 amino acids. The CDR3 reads CAISQGAGGYTF. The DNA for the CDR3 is TGTGCCATCTCTCAGGGGGCCGGAGGCTACACCTTC.

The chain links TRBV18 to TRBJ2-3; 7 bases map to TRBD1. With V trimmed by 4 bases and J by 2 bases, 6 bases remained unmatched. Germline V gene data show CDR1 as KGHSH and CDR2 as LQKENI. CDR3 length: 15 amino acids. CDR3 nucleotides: TGTGCCAGCTCACTAGGACAGGTTTTCACAGATACGCAGTATTTT. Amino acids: CASSLGQVFTDTQYF.

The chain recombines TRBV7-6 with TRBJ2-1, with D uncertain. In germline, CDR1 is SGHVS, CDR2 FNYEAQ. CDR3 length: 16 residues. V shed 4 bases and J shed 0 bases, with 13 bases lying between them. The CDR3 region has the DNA TGTGCCAGCAGCTCAGCCCTTCCTCCCTCCTACAATGAGCAGTTCTTC. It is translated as CASSSALPPSYNEQFF.

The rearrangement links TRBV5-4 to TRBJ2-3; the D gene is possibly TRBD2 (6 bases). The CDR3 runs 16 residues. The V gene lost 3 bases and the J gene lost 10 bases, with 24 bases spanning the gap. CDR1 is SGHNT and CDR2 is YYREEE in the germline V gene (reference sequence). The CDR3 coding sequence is TGTGCCAGCAGCTCCCTCCGGGACTTCAATCCTGAGGCGCAGTATTTT. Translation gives CASSSLRDFNPEAQYF.

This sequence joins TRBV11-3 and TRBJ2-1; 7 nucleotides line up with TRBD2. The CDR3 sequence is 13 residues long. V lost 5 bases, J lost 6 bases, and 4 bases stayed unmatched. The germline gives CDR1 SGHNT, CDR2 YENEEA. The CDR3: CASSRGTINEQFF. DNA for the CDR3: TGTGCCAGCAGCCGCGGGACTATCAATGAGCAGTTCTTC. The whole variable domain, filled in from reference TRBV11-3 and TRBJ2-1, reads EAGVVQSPRYKIIEKKQPVAFWCNPISGHNTLYWYLQNLGQGPELLIRYENEEAVDDSQLPKDRFSAERLKGVDSTLKIQPAELGDSAVYLCASSRGTINEQFFGPGTRLTVL.

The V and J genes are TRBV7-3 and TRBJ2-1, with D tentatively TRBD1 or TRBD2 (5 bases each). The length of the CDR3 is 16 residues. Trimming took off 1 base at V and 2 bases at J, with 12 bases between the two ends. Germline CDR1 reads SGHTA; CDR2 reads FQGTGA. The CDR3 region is CASSLIGDDAYNEQFF. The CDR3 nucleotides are TGTGCCAGCAGCTTAATAGGGGACGACGCCTACAATGAGCAGTTCTTC. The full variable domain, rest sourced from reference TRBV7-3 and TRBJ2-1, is GAGVSQTPSNKVTEKGKYVELRCDPISGHTALYWYRQSLGQGPEFLIYFQGTGAADDSGLPNDRFFAVRPEGSVSTLKIQRTERGDSAVYLCASSLIGDDAYNEQFFGPGTRLTVL.

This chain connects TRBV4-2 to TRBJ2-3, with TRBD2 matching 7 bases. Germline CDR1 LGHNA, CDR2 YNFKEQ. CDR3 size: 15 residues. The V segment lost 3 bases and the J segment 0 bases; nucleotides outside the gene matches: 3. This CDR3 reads CASSQTSSSTDTQYF. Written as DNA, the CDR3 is TGTGCCAGCAGCCAGACTAGCTCGAGCACAGATACGCAGTATTTT.

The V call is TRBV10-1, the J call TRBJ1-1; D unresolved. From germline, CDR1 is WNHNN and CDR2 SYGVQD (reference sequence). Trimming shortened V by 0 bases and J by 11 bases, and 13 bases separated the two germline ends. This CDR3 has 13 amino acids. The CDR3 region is CASSESGRVWAFF. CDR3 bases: TGCGCCAGCAGTGAGTCCGGCCGCGTGTGGGCTTTCTTT.

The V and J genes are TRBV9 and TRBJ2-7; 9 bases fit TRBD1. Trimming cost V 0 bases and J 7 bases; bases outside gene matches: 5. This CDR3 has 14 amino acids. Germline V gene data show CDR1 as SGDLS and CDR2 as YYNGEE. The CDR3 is CASSVETGGGEQYF. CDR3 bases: TGTGCCAGCAGCGTAGAAACAGGGGGCGGGGAGCAGTACTTC.

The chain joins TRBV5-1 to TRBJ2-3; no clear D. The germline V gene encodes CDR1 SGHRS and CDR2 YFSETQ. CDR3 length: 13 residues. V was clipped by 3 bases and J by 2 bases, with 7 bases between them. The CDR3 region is CASSYFDTDTQYF. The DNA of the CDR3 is TGCGCCAGCAGCTATTTCGACACAGATACGCAGTATTTT.